This paragraph reports one T cell receptor beta chain. Each sample's cDNA came from eight separate reactions. TCRalpha and TCRbeta cDNA went through nested PCRs of roughly 16 and 10 cycles, two in total. TCRdb reprocessed the 5' RACE reads; each CDR3 protein has one entry and no DNA is given. The table lists fewer than 350,000 distinct CDR3 sequences, with 2% in the top ten. The CDR3 totals 15 residues. Germline CDR1 reads DFQATT; CDR2 reads SNEGSKA (reference sequence). The record originates from a study of monozygotic twins with inflammatory bowel disease. The sequence was collected from a human donor with ulcerative colitis or Crohn's disease, or a healthy co-twin of an affected twin (not recorded which). The sequenced material came from blood. The rearrangement joins TRBV20-1 to TRBJ2-3; TCRdb returns TRBD2, unconfirmable since there is no DNA. The CDR3 region is CSARLAGAHTDTQYF.